This is a list of T cell receptor beta chains from one sample in a study of cytomegalovirus exposure and HLA in healthy donors. Profiled with immunoSEQ multiplex PCR; TCRdb holds only in-frame clones, not every one. The sample has 190,000 or so clones, roughly 80% seen once; the top ten hold around 0.38%. What was sequenced was PBMCs. The receptor source for this set is a male donor in good health and CMV-seropositive. Both conserved end residues are part of each CDR3. D genes are given only for firm matches. Only some rows state a clone size, as once, few, many or a class for expanded clones.

cdr3_nt	cdr3_aa	d_call	v_call	j_call	clone_size
TGTGCCAGCAGCCCCGGCGGCGGGGAGAGGGAGCAGTACTTC	CASSPGGGEREQYF	.	TRBV9	TRBJ2-7	.
TGCAGTGCTAGTTACGGGGTGTTAACCTTC	CSASYGVLTF	.	TRBV20-1	TRBJ1-2	.
TGTGCCAGCAGCTTGGTCGGGGATAGCAATCAGCCCCAGCATTTT	CASSLVGDSNQPQHF	.	TRBV11-2	TRBJ1-5	.
TGTGCCAGCAGCCCTGCGGCGGGCGAACGAGCTTTCTTT	CASSPAAGERAFF	.	TRBV7-2	TRBJ1-1	.
TGTGCCAGCAGCTCTCCGGAGACCCAGTACTTC	CASSSPETQYF	.	TRBV28	TRBJ2-5	few
TGCGCCAGCAGCTTAGCACCGGACAGGGACGAGCAGTACTTC	CASSLAPDRDEQYF	TRBD1	TRBV5-1	TRBJ2-7	.
TGTGCCAGCAGCCAACTTGGCGGGGGGGTCCAAGAGACCCAGTACTTC	CASSQLGGGVQETQYF	TRBD2	TRBV14	TRBJ2-5	.
TGTGCCAGCAGTTACGGAAGAGGGCTGCGCTCCTACGAGCAGTACTTC	CASSYGRGLRSYEQYF	.	TRBV6-5	TRBJ2-7	once
TGTGCCGGAGGCTGGGGGCGCAGCACAGATACGCAGTATTTT	CAGGWGRSTDTQYF	.	TRBV10-3	TRBJ2-3	.
TGTGCCACCAGCATGTCCGGGACAGGGGGCCACACTGAAGCTTTCTTT	CATSMSGTGGHTEAFF	TRBD1	TRBV15	TRBJ1-1	.
TGCGCCAGCAGCTTGGTGGCTGCCCTTTACAATGAGCAGTTCTTC	CASSLVAALYNEQFF	.	TRBV5-1	TRBJ2-1	.
TGTGCCAGCCGAACGATAGCGGGACCTCAAGAGACCCAGTACTTC	CASRTIAGPQETQYF	TRBD2	TRBV5-4	TRBJ2-5	.
TGTGCCAGTAACTCGGCGGGACTAGGATTGGCCGGGGAGCTGTTTTTT	CASNSAGLGLAGELFF	TRBD2	TRBV19	TRBJ2-2	.
TGTGCCAGCAGCGCCCGGAGCGGGAGCTCCTACAATGAGCAGTTCTTC	CASSARSGSSYNEQFF	TRBD2	TRBV9	TRBJ2-1	.
TGCGCCAGCAGCCAAGACCTCCCGGACACCCCATATGGCTACACCTTC	CASSQDLPDTPYGYTF	.	TRBV4-3	TRBJ1-2	.
TGTGCCAGCTCATACCAAGGCGGGGGACCGACATACGAGCAGTACTTC	CASSYQGGGPTYEQYF	TRBD2	TRBV18	TRBJ2-7	.
TGTGCCAGCAGTGATTTCACAGGGGGCGTAGACTACACCTTC	CASSDFTGGVDYTF	TRBD1	TRBV6-5	TRBJ1-2	.
TGTGCCAGCAGCTCAAGGGGGCACGGCACTAATGAAAAACTGTTTTTT	CASSSRGHGTNEKLFF	TRBD1	TRBV7-9	TRBJ1-4	few
TGTGCCAGCAGTGTCCCGGGACTCCGCACAGATACGCAGTATTTT	CASSVPGLRTDTQYF	.	TRBV25-1	TRBJ2-3	.
TGTGCCAGCCGGGGACAGGGCCATACTGAAGCTTTCTTT	CASRGQGHTEAFF	TRBD1	TRBV25-1	TRBJ1-1	.
TGTGCCAGCAGTGAGACAGACAGGGGAAGCTACAATGAGCAGTTCTTC	CASSETDRGSYNEQFF	TRBD1	TRBV6-1	TRBJ2-1	few
TGCGCCAGCAGCTCCCCCTGGGGCTCCGGGGAGACCCAGTACTTC	CASSSPWGSGETQYF	.	TRBV5-1	TRBJ2-5	.